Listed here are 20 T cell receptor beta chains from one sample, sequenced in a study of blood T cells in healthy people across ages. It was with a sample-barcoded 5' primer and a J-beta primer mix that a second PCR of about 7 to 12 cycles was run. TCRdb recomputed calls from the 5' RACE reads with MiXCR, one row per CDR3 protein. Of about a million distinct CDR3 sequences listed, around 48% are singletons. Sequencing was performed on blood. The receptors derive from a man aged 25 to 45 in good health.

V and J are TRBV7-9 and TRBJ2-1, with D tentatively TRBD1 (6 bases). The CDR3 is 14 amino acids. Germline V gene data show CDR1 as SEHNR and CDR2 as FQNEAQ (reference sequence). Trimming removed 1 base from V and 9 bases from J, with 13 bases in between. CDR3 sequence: CASSLVSGGGEQFF. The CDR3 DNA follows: TGTGCCAGCAGCTTAGTGTCTGGGGGCGGTGAGCAGTTCTTC. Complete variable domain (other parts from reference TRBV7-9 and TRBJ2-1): DTGVSQNPRHKITKRGQNVTFRCDPISEHNRLYWYRQTLGQGPEFLTYFQNEAQLEKSRLLSDRFSAERPKGSFSTLEIQRTEQGDSAMYLCASSLVSGGGEQFFGPGTRLTVL.

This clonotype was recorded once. Written as DNA, the CDR3 is TGTGCCAGCAGTTTACTCTCGGGGGGACCCGGCAATGAGCAGTTCTTC. Its protein product is CASSLLSGGPGNEQFF. The rearrangement joins TRBV28 to TRBJ2-1; 7 bases map to TRBD2. This CDR3 is built from 16 residues. Germline CDR1 is MDHEN and CDR2 is SYDVKM. With V trimmed by 2 bases and J by 6 bases, 10 bases remained unmatched.

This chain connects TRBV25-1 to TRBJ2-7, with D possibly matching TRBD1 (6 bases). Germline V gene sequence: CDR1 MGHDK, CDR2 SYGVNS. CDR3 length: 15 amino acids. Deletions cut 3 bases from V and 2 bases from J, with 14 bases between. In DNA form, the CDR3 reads TGTGCCAGCAGTGATACAGGGAGCTGGGCCTACGAGCAGTACTTC. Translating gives CASSDTGSWAYEQYF.

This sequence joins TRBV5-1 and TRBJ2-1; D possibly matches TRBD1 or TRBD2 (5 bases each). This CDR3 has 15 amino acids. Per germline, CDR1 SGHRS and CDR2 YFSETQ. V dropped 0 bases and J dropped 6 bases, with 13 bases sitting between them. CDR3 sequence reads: CASSLAWDRPNEQFF. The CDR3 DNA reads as TGCGCCAGCAGCTTGGCCTGGGACCGCCCCAATGAGCAGTTCTTC.

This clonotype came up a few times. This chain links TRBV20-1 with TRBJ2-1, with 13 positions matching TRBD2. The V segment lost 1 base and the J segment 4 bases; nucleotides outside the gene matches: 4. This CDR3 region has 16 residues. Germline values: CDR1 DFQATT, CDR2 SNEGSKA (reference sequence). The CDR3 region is CSARGSGLAGYNEQFF. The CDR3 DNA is TGCAGTGCTAGAGGATCGGGACTAGCGGGGTACAATGAGCAGTTCTTC.

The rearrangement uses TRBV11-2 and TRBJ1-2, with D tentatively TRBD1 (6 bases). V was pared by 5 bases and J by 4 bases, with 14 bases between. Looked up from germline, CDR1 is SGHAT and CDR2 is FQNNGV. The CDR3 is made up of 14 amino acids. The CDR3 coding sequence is TGTGCCAGCAGCGTGACAGGAGATCCCTATGGCTACACCTTC. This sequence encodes CASSVTGDPYGYTF.

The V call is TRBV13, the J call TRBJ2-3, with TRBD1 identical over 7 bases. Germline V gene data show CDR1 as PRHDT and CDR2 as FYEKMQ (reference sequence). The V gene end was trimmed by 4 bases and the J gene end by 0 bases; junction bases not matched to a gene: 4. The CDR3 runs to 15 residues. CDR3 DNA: TGTGCCAGCAGCTCGGGACAGATTAGCACAGATACGCAGTATTTT. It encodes CASSSGQISTDTQYF.

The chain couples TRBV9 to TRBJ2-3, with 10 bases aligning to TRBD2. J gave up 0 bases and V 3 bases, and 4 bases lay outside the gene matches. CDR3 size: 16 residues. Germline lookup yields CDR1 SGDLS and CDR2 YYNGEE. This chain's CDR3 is CASSASGGASTDTQYF. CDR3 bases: TGTGCCAGCAGCGCTAGCGGGGGTGCTAGCACAGATACGCAGTATTTT.

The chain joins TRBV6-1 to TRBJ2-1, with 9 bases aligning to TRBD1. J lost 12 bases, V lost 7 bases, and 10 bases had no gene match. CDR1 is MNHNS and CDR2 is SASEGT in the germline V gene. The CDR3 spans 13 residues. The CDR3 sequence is CASKDRGTTWQFF. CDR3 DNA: TGTGCCAGCAAAGACAGGGGGACTACTTGGCAGTTCTTC.

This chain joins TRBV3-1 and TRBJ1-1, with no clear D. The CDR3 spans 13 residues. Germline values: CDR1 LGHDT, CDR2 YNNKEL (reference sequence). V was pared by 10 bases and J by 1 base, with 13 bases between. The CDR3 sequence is CAISPRPNTEAFF. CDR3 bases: TGTGCCATCTCCCCCAGGCCGAACACTGAAGCTTTCTTT.

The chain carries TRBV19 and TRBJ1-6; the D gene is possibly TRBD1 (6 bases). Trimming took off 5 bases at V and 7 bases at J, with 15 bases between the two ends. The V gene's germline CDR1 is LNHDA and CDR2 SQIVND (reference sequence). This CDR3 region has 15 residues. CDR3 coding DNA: TGTGCCAGTAGTTATCCGGGACAAGTGAATTCACCCCTCCACTTT. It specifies CASSYPGQVNSPLHF.

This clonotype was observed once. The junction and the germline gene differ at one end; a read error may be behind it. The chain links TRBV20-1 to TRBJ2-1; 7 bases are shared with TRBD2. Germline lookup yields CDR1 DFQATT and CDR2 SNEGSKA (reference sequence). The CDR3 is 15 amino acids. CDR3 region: CSARKAGVSSNEQFF. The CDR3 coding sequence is TGCAGTGCTAGAAAGGCGGGAGTTTCCTCCAATGAGCAGTTCTTC.

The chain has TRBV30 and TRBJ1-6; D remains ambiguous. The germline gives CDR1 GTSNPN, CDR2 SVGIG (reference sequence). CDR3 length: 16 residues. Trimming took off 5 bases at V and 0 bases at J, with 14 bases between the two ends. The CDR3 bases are TGTGCCTGGGCAACGCGGGCCAGCTCCTATAATTCACCCCTCCACTTT. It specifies CAWATRASSYNSPLHF.

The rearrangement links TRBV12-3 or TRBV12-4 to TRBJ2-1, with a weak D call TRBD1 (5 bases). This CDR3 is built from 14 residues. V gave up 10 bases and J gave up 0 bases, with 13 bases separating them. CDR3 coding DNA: TGTGCCATCAACAGGTTGAGCTCCTACAATGAGCAGTTCTTC. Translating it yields CAINRLSSYNEQFF.

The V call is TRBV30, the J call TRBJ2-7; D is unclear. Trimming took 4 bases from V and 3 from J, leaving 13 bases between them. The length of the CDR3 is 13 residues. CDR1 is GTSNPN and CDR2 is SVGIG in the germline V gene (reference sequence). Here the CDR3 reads CAWTPTNIYEQYF. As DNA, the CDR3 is TGTGCCTGGACTCCGACAAATATCTACGAGCAGTACTTC.

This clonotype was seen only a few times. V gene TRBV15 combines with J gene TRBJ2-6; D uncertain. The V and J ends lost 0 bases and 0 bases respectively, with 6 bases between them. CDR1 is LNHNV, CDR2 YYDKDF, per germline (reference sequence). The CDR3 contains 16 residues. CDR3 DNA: TGTGCCACCAGCAGAGATCTCACCTCTGGGGCCAACGTCCTGACTTTC. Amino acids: CATSRDLTSGANVLTF.

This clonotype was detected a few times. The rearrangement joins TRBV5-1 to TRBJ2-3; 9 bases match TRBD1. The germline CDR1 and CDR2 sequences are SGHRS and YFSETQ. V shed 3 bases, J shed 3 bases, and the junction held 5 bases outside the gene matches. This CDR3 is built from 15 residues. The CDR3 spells CASSWGQGMTDTQYF. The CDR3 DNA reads TGCGCCAGCAGCTGGGGACAGGGAATGACAGATACGCAGTATTTT.

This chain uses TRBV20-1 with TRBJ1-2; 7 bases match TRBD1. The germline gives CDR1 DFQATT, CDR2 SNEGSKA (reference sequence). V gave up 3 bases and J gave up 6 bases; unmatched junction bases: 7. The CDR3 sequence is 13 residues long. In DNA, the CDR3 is TGCAGTGCTAGGCCGACAGGGAGGGATGGCTACACCTTC. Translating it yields CSARPTGRDGYTF.

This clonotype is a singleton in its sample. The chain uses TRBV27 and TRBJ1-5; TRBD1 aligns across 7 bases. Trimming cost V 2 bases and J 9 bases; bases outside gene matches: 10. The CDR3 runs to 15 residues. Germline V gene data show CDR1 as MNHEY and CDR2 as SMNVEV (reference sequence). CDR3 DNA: TGTGCCAGCAGTTTAGAAGGGGGCGCTTATCGGCCCCAGCATTTT. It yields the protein CASSLEGGAYRPQHF.

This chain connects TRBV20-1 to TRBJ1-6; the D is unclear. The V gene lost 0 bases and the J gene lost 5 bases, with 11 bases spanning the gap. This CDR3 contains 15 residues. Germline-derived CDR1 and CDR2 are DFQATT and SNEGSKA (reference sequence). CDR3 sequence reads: CSARDLRQDNSPLHF. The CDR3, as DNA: TGCAGTGCTAGAGATCTTCGGCAGGATAATTCACCCCTCCACTTT.